The clone carrying this TCR beta chain was counted only a few times. Its antigen is unknown. With 60 Vbeta and 13 Jbeta primers, the PCR was carried out. Measured with immunoSEQ multiplex PCR; TCRdb has only the in-frame clones, and not every one. Of about 160,000 clones listed, 65% to 70% are singletons. CDR1 is KGHSH and CDR2 is LQKENI in the germline V gene. Trimming removed 6 bases at V and 10 bases at J, with 27 bases between. There are 17 residues in the CDR3. This sample is part of a study of cytomegalovirus exposure and HLA in healthy donors. Whole-study results and caveats: It was taken for granted in presence/absence analyses that sequencing depth across donors was roughly uniform. V- and J-gene trimming in TCR beta was tied to a missense DCLRE1C variant by an analysis performed later.

This sequence was found in a woman aged 18-35 years in good health and CMV-seropositive. Input material: PBMCs. V gene TRBV18 combines with J gene TRBJ1-4; tentative D call: TRBD1 (6 bases). In nucleotides, the CDR3 is TGTGCCAGCTCCCGCGCAACTCCAGGGGCGATCGAAGGAAAACTGTTTTTT. Protein sequence: CASSRATPGAIEGKLFF.